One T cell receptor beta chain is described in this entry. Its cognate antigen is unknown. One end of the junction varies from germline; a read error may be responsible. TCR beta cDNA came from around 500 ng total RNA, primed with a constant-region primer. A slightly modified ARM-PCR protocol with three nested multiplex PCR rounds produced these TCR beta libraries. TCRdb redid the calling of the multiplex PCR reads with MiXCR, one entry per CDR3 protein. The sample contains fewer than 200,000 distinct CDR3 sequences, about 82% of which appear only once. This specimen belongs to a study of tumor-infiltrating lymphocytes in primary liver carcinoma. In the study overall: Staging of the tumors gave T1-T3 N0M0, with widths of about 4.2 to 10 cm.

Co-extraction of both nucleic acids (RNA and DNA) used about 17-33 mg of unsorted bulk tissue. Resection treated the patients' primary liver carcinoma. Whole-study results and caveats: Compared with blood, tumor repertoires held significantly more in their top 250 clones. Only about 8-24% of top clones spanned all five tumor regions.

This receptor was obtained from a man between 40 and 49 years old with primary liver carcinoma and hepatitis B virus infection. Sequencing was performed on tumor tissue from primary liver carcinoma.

CDR3 in amino acids: CTSSQDGGRVSFYLPLHF. In DNA, the CDR3 is TGCACCAGCAGCCAAGATGGGGGCAGGGTCTCTTTCTATTTACCCCTCCACTTT. This chain uses TRBV4-3 with TRBJ1-6, with D perhaps TRBD1 (6 bases). CDR1 and CDR2 (germline): LGHNA, YSLEER. The CDR3 is made up of 18 amino acids.